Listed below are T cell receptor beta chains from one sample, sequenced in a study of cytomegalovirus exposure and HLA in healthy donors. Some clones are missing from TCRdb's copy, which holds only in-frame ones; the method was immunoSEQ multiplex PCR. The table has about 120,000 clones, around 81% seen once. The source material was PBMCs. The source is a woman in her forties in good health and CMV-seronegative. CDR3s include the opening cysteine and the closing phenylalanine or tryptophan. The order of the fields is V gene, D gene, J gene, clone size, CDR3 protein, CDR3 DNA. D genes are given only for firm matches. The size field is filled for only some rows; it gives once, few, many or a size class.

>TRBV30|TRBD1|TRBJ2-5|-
CAWRDQGATETQYF
TGTGCCTGGAGGGACCAGGGGGCGACCGAGACCCAGTACTTC
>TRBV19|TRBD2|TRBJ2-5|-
CASSMVGSGSPQETQYF
TGTGCCAGTAGTATGGTTGGTAGCGGGAGTCCTCAAGAGACCCAGTACTTC
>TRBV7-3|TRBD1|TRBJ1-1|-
CASSLGLTGEAFF
TGTGCCAGCAGCTTAGGGTTGACAGGGGAGGCTTTCTTT
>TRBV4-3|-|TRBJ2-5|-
CASSQDRTTGPRGQYF
TGCGCCAGCAGCCAAGATAGGACCACAGGGCCGCGGGGGCAGTACTTC
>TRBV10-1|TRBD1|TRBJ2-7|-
CASSESIVGTVYEQYF
TGCGCCAGCAGTGAGTCGATCGTAGGGACAGTCTACGAGCAGTACTTC
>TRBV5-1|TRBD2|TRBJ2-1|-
CASSQTSGMASYNEQFF
TGCGCCAGCAGCCAAACTAGCGGGATGGCCTCCTACAATGAGCAGTTCTTC
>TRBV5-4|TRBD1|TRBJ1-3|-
CASSRNDRDPSGNTIYF
TGTGCCAGCAGCCGCAACGACAGGGACCCCTCTGGAAACACCATATATTTT
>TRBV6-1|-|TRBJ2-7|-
CASSEGDSSYEQYF
TGTGCCAGCAGTGAAGGAGACAGTTCCTACGAGCAGTACTTC
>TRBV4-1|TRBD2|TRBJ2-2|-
CASSQVTSSGRATGELFF
TGCGCCAGCAGCCAAGTTACGAGTAGCGGGAGGGCGACCGGGGAGCTGTTTTTT
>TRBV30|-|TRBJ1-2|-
CAWSVVQLQGYGYTF
TGTGCCTGGAGTGTTGTTCAACTCCAGGGCTATGGCTACACCTTC
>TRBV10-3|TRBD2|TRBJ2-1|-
CAISLAGGHNEQFF
TGTGCCATCAGTTTAGCGGGGGGGCACAATGAGCAGTTCTTC
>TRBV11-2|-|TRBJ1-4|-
CASSATGRVSTNEKLFF
TGTGCCAGCAGCGCCACAGGGAGGGTTTCGACTAATGAAAAACTGTTTTTT
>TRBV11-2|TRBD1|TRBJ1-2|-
CASSLVGTGLGYTF
TGTGCCAGCAGCTTAGTGGGGACAGGACTTGGCTACACCTTC
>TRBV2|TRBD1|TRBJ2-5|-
CASSQGQGVGQETQYF
TGTGCCAGCAGTCAGGGACAGGGGGTCGGTCAAGAGACCCAGTACTTC
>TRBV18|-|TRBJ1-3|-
CASSPLRTDIFSGNTIYF
TGTGCCAGCTCACCTCTCAGGACGGACATCTTTTCTGGAAACACCATATATTTT
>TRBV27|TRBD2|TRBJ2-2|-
CASSRSSGEYTGELFF
TGTGCCAGCAGTCGCAGTAGCGGGGAGTACACCGGGGAGCTGTTTTTT
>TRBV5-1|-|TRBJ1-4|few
CASRRELGDEKLFF
TGCGCCAGCAGACGGGAATTAGGTGATGAAAAACTGTTTTTT
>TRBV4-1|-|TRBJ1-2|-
CASSQGPGSIYGYTF
TGCGCCAGCAGCCAAGGCCCCGGGTCCATATATGGCTACACCTTC
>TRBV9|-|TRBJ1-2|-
CASSGAGRLNYGYTF
TGTGCCAGCAGCGGCGCGGGACGGTTAAACTATGGCTACACCTTC
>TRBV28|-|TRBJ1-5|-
CASRPPGGPQPQHF
TGTGCCAGCAGACCCCCGGGGGGGCCCCAGCCCCAGCATTTT
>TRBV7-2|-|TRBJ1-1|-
CASSLALKGLFLNTEAFF
TGTGCCAGCAGCTTAGCCCTAAAAGGACTATTTTTGAACACTGAAGCTTTCTTT
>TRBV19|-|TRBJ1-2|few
CASSYQGGLGGGYTF
TGTGCCAGTAGTTACCAGGGAGGGTTAGGTGGTGGCTACACCTTC
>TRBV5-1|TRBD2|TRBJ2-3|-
CASSLVTGGTRGDF
TGCGCCAGCAGCTTGGTTACTGGCGGAACTCGGGGGGATTTT
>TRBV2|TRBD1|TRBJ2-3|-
CASLLRTGVPDTQYF
TGTGCCAGCCTCCTCCGGACAGGGGTTCCAGATACGCAGTATTTT